The sequence of this T cell receptor beta chain was determined in a study of blood T cell repertoires in COVID-19. About the research overall: Samples of COVID-19 (acute and convalescent) were obtained from the United States, Italy and Spain. PBMCs, B-cell-depleted T cells, or T cells were the source of the cDNA or gDNA that made up the material.

This CDR3 has 13 amino acids. Germline trimming cut 6 bases from V and 4 bases from J; bases unmatched to any gene: 2. In the original workflow: Using reference gene primer amplification, nucleated cell counts were estimated. Sequencing was performed with immunoSEQ multiplex PCR; in TCRdb, only in-frame clones are kept and a portion is missing. That table is the source of V, J and clone size, and D and trimming were worked out from the DNA. The sample has fewer than 65,000 clones, approximately 90% seen once. The rearrangement joins TRBV12-3 or TRBV12-4 to TRBJ1-2; TRBD1 aligns across 10 bases. Material for sequencing was peripheral blood. The source is a woman of 80 years or more with acute or convalescent COVID-19. Here the CDR3 reads CASSRDRGYGYTF. The DNA of the CDR3 is TGTGCCAGCAGCCGGGACAGGGGCTATGGCTACACCTTC.